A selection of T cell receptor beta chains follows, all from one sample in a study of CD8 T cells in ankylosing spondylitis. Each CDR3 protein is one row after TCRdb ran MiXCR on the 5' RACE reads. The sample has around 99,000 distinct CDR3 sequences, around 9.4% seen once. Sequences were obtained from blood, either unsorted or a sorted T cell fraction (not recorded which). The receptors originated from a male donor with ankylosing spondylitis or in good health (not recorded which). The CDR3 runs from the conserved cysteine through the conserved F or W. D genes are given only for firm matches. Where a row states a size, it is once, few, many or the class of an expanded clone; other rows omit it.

TGCAGCGTTGACATCGGGGGTACGGGCCAAGAGACCCAGTACTTC	CSVDIGGTGQETQYF	many	TRBV29-1	.	TRBJ2-5
TGTGCCAGCAGCGTAAGGGCGGGGCTTTACAATGAGCAGTTCTTC	CASSVRAGLYNEQFF	many	TRBV9	.	TRBJ2-1
TGTGCCAGCAGCCCACGGCCGGGAGGCAACTATGGCTACACCTTC	CASSPRPGGNYGYTF	many	TRBV7-6	.	TRBJ1-2
TGTGCCAGCGGAAACAGGGGCTACATCTATGGCTACACCTTC	CASGNRGYIYGYTF	many	TRBV6-2/TRBV6-3	TRBD1	TRBJ1-2
TGTGCCGCAGGACAGGGGCCGTATGGCTACACCTTC	CAAGQGPYGYTF	many	TRBV12-3/TRBV12-4	TRBD1	TRBJ1-2
TGTGCCACCAGTGAGGCAGGGGGCGTTGGGCAGTACTTC	CATSEAGGVGQYF	many	TRBV24-1	TRBD1	TRBJ2-7
TGTGCCAGCAGCTCTCCCGACAGGGATGACACTGAAGCTTTCTTT	CASSSPDRDDTEAFF	many	TRBV11-2	TRBD1	TRBJ1-1
TGTGCCAGCAGCTTACCGGGACAGGTCGGATTCGGGAGAGGCTACACCTTC	CASSLPGQVGFGRGYTF	many	TRBV28	TRBD1	TRBJ1-2
TGTGCCAGCTCACCGCGATACAGGGATTCCGACGAGCAGTACTTC	CASSPRYRDSDEQYF	many	TRBV18	.	TRBJ2-7
TGTGCCGGTGCTCGGGAGAACTATGGCTACACCTTC	CAGARENYGYTF	.	TRBV5-4	.	TRBJ1-2
TGTGCCAGCAGTTTGGACAGGGGGGGCGTGCAGTACTTC	CASSLDRGGVQYF	many	TRBV12-3/TRBV12-4	TRBD1	TRBJ2-7
TGTGCCAGCAGCGTAGGTGGGGATAGTAGTGAAGCTTTCTTT	CASSVGGDSSEAFF	many	TRBV9	.	TRBJ1-1
TGCAGTGGTACTAGCGGGGGCCAGACCCAGTACTTC	CSGTSGGQTQYF	.	TRBV20-1	TRBD2	TRBJ2-5
TGCGCCAGCAAGATGAATAGCTATATCAATGAGCAGTTCTTC	CASKMNSYINEQFF	many	TRBV5-1	.	TRBJ2-1
TGTGCCAGCAGCTTAGAGACCCTTCCCTCCTACGAGCAGTACTTC	CASSLETLPSYEQYF	.	TRBV7-2	.	TRBJ2-7
TGCGCCAGCAGCTTGGGGTCCCGGGCCGGGGAGACCCAGTACTTC	CASSLGSRAGETQYF	many	TRBV5-1	.	TRBJ2-5
TGTGCCAGCATCTCTTTCCCGGGACAGAGCGAGCAGTACTTC	CASISFPGQSEQYF	few	TRBV5-8	TRBD1	TRBJ2-7
TGCGCCAGCAGCTTGGTGGGGATCCCGAACACCGGGGAGCTGTTTTTT	CASSLVGIPNTGELFF	few	TRBV5-1	.	TRBJ2-2
TGCAGTGCTAGAGATGGACAGTCGGGCTGGAAGACCCAGTACTTC	CSARDGQSGWKTQYF	many	TRBV20-1	.	TRBJ2-5
TGTGCCAGCAAACCCCAGGACAGGGAAACGAACACCGGGGAGCTGTTTTTT	CASKPQDRETNTGELFF	many	TRBV27	TRBD1	TRBJ2-2
TGCGCCAGCAGCTTACAGACCTACAATGAGCAGTTCTTC	CASSLQTYNEQFF	few	TRBV5-1	.	TRBJ2-1
TGTGCCTGGAGCGCTCATTCAGGGTTGAACACTGAAGCTTTCTTT	CAWSAHSGLNTEAFF	few	TRBV30	.	TRBJ1-1
TGTGCCAGCAGCTCCCCAGCCGCAGATACGCAGTATTTT	CASSSPAADTQYF	few	TRBV7-9	.	TRBJ2-3
TGCGCCAGCAGCTGGCAGGCAGGGACTAACAATGAGCAGTTCTTC	CASSWQAGTNNEQFF	many	TRBV5-1	TRBD2	TRBJ2-1
TGTGCCAGCAGCTTTATGGGCGGCCCCAATGAAAAACTGTTTTTT	CASSFMGGPNEKLFF	.	TRBV5-4	.	TRBJ1-4
TGTGCCAGCAGCTTAGGACTAGCGGGGGGCGATGAGCAGTTCTTC	CASSLGLAGGDEQFF	many	TRBV7-3	TRBD2	TRBJ2-1
TGTGCCAGCAGTTATCGACAGGGGGCTCGTCAGCCCCAGCATTTT	CASSYRQGARQPQHF	many	TRBV6-2/TRBV6-3	TRBD1	TRBJ1-5
TGCAGTGCCGAGGGACAGGGAAGCGCTGAAGCTTTCTTT	CSAEGQGSAEAFF	many	TRBV20-1	TRBD1	TRBJ1-1
TGCGCCAGCAGCCCCCTCTCTGCCCCCACTGGAAACACCATATATTTT	CASSPLSAPTGNTIYF	many	TRBV5-1	.	TRBJ1-3
TGTGCCAGCTCACCGACTAGCGGGGGGCCAACCCTTCAAGAGACCCAGTACTTC	CASSPTSGGPTLQETQYF	many	TRBV18	TRBD2	TRBJ2-5
TGTGCCAGCAGCTTAGGGGGTAGCCTGGATACGCAGTATTTT	CASSLGGSLDTQYF	many	TRBV7-2	.	TRBJ2-3
TGTGCCAGCAGTTCCCTGACAGGGGCAGAGGAGACCCAGTACTTC	CASSSLTGAEETQYF	many	TRBV28	TRBD1	TRBJ2-5
TGTGCCAGCAGCTTAGGGGCCTCCGGGGAGCTGTTTTTT	CASSLGASGELFF	few	TRBV7-3	.	TRBJ2-2
TGCGCCAGCAGCTTGGCCGGGACCCACTACGAGCAGTACTTC	CASSLAGTHYEQYF	many	TRBV5-1	.	TRBJ2-7
TGCAGCGTTGTTTCCGGGGACCCGAACACTGAAGCTTTCTTT	CSVVSGDPNTEAFF	many	TRBV29-1	.	TRBJ1-1
TGCAGTGCTAGTCGTGGACAGGGTGGTCAGCCCCAGCATTTT	CSASRGQGGQPQHF	many	TRBV20-1	TRBD1	TRBJ1-5
TGTGCCAGCAGGAAACAGGGGGCAACTTACGAGCAGTACTTC	CASRKQGATYEQYF	many	TRBV12-3/TRBV12-4	TRBD1	TRBJ2-7